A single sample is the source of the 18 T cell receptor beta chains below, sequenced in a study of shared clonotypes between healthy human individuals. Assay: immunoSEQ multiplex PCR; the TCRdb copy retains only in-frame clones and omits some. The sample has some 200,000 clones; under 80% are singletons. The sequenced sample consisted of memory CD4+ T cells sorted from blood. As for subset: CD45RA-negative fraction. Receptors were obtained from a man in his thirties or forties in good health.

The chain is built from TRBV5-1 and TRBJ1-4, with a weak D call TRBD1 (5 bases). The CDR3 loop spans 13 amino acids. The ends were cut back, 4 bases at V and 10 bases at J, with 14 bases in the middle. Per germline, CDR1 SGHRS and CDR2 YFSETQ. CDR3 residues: CASSMTAGTKLFF. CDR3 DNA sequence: TGCGCCAGCAGCATGACAGCTGGGACAAAACTGTTTTTT.

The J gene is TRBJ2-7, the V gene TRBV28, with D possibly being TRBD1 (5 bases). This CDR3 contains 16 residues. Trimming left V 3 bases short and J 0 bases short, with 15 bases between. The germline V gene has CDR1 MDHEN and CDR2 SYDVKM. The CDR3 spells CASSFLGAASSYEQYF. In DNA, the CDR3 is TGTGCCAGCAGTTTCTTAGGGGCAGCGAGCTCCTACGAGCAGTACTTC.

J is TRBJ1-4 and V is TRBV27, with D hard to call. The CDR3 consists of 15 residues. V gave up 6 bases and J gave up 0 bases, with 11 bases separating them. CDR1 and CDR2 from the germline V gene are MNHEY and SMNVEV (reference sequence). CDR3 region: CASRRAPATNEKLFF. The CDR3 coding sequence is TGTGCCAGCAGAAGAGCACCCGCAACTAATGAAAAACTGTTTTTT.

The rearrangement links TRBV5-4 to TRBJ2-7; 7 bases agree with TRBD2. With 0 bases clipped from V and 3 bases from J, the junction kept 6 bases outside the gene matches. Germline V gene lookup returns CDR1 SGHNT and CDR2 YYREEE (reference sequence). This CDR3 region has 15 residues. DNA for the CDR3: TGTGCCAGCAGCTTGGATGGGGGAGGGGACTACGAGCAGTACTTC. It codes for CASSLDGGGDYEQYF.

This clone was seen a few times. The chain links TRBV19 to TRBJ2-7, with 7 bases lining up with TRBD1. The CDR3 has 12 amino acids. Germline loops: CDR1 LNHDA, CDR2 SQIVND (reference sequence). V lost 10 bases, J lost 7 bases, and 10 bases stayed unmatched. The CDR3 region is CATSRQGGEQYF. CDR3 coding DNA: TGTGCCACCTCACGACAGGGCGGAGAGCAGTACTTC.

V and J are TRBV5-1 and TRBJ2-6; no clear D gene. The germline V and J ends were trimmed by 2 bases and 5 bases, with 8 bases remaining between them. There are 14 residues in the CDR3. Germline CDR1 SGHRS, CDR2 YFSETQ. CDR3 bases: TGCGCCAGCAGCTTACTATCTTGGGCCAACGTCCTGACTTTC. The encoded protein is CASSLLSWANVLTF.

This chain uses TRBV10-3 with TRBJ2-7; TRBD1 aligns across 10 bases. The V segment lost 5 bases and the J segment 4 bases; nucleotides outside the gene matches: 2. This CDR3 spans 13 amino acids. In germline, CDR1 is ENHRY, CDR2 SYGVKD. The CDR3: CAISPGQGYEQYF. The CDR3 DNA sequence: TGTGCCATCAGTCCGGGACAGGGGTACGAGCAGTACTTC.

CDR3 DNA sequence: TGTGCCAGCAGCTCGTACGAATTCCGGTTCGCTGAAGCTTTCTTT. Residues: CASSSYEFRFAEAFF. The J gene is TRBJ1-1, the V gene TRBV11-2; D gene unclear. The CDR3 consists of 15 residues. V was cut by 4 bases and J by 6 bases, with 18 bases left in between. From germline, CDR1 is SGHAT and CDR2 FQNNGV.

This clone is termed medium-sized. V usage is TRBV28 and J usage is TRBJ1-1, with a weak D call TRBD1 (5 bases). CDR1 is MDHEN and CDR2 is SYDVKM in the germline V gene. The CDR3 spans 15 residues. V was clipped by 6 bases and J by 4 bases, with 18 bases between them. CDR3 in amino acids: CASRRTSRGRTEAFF. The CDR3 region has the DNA TGTGCCAGCAGACGTACTAGTAGGGGCCGCACTGAAGCTTTCTTT. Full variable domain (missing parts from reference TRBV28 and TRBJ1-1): DVKVTQSSRYLVKRTGEKVFLECVQDMDHENMFWYRQDPGLGLRLIYFSYDVKMKEKGDIPEGYSVSREKKERFSLILESASTNQTSMYLCASRRTSRGRTEAFFGQGTRLTVV.

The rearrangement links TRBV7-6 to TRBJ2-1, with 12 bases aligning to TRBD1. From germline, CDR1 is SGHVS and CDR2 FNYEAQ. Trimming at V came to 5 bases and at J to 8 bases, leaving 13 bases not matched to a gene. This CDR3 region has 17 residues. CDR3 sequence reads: CASSTPPGTGGVYEQFF. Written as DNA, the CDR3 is TGTGCCAGCAGCACCCCACCCGGGACAGGGGGCGTATATGAGCAGTTCTTC.

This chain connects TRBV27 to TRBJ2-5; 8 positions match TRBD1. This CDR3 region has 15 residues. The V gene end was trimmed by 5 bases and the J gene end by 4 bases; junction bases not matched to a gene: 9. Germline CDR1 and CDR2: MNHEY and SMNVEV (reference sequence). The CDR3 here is CASSTMTGVGETQYF. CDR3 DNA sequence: TGTGCCAGCAGTACCATGACAGGGGTTGGAGAGACCCAGTACTTC.

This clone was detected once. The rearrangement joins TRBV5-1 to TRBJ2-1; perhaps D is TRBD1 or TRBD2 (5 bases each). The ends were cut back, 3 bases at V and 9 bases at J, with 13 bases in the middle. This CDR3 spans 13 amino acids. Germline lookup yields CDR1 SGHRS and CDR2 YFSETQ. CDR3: CASSSHSGGEQFF. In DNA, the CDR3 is TGCGCCAGCAGCTCCCATAGTGGGGGTGAGCAGTTCTTC.

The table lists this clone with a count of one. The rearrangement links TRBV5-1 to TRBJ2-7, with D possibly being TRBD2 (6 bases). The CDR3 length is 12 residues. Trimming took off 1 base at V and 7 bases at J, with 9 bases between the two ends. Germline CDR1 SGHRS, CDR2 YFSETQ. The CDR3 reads CASSLRAGEQYF. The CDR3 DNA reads TGCGCCAGCAGCTTGAGGGCGGGAGAGCAGTACTTC.

CDR3 nucleotides: TGTGCCAGCAGCTTGGTGGGGAACACCGGGGAGCTGTTTTTT. This codes for CASSLVGNTGELFF. The rearrangement links TRBV5-6 to TRBJ2-2; unclear D gene. The germline V gene encodes CDR1 SGHDT and CDR2 YYEEEE. The CDR3 has 14 residues. Between the trimmed V and J ends, which lost 0 bases and 1 base, there was a span of 4 bases.

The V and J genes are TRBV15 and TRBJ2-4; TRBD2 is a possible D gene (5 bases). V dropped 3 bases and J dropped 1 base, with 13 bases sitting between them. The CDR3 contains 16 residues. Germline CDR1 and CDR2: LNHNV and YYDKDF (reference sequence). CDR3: CATSRDLTLAKNIQYF. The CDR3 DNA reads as TGTGCCACCAGCAGGGACTTAACTCTGGCCAAAAACATTCAGTACTTC. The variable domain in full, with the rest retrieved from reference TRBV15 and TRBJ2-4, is DAMVIQNPRYQVTQFGKPVTLSCSQTLNHNVMYWYQQKSSQAPKLLFHYYDKDFNNEADTPDNFQSRRPNTSFCFLDIRSPGLGDTAMYLCATSRDLTLAKNIQYFGAGTRLSVL.

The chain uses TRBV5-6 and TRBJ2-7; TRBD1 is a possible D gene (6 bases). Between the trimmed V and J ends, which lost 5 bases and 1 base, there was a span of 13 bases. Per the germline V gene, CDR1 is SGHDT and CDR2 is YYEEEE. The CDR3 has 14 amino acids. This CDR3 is CASRFGQMSYEQYF. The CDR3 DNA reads TGTGCCAGCAGATTCGGACAGATGTCCTACGAGCAGTACTTC.

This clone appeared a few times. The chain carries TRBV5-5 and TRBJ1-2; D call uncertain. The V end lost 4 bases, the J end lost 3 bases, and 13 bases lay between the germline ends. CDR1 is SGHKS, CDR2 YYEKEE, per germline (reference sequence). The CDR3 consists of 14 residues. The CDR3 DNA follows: TGTGCCAGCAGCCTGCCCATCTCCCACTATGGCTACACCTTC. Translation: CASSLPISHYGYTF.

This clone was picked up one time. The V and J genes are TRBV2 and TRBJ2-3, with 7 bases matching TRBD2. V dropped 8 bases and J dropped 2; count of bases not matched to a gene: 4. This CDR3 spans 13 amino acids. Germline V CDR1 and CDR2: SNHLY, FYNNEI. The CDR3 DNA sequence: TGTGCCAGCGCGGGAGAGTCCACAGATACGCAGTATTTT. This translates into CASAGESTDTQYF.